Listed here are 12 T cell receptor beta chains from one sample, sequenced in a study of early T cells in non-severe SARS-CoV-2 infection (dated by TCRdb to about 2021). The method behind the library was 5' RACE. This sample was sequenced with a NextSeq 500. Clones were called with MiXCR by TCRdb after fastp trimmed the public reads at Q25, and only in-frame beta chains were retained. Entries are consolidated by CDR3 protein sequence, retaining the most common genes and DNA. This sample has more than 40,000 distinct CDR3 sequences in its table, and roughly 4% of those were observed once. Of the sample, 2.5% to 3.5% is held by the ten largest clones. The sequenced material came from whole blood. These receptors came from an adult who was a healthcare worker with PCR-confirmed SARS-CoV-2 infection or an uninfected control (not recorded which).

The table lists this clonotype with many counts. This chain joins TRBV6-2 or TRBV6-3 and TRBJ2-7; D is perhaps TRBD2 (5 bases). V lost 8 bases to trimming and J lost 2 bases, with 19 bases between them. The length of the CDR3 is 15 residues. Looked up from germline, CDR1 is MNHEY and CDR2 is SVGEGT. CDR3 loop: CASQAGGGLAYEQYF. CDR3 nucleotides: TGTGCCAGCCAGGCCGGTGGCGGGCTAGCCTACGAGCAGTACTTC.

The chain carries TRBV29-1 and TRBJ2-7; weak D call: TRBD1 (7 bases). This CDR3 is 16 amino acids long. Germline CDR1 and CDR2: SQVTM and ANQGSEA. Deletions cut 0 bases from V and 2 bases from J, with 17 bases between. CDR3 DNA: TGCAGCGTTGAAGATCCCGGCGGGACAGATCCCTACGAGCAGTACTTC. Its translation is CSVEDPGGTDPYEQYF.

This clonotype was seen at least ten times. The genes are TRBV5-1 and TRBJ1-2; TRBD1 matches 7 bases. The CDR3 is made up of 14 amino acids. Germline lookup yields CDR1 SGHRS and CDR2 YFSETQ. J was trimmed by 6 bases and V by 2 bases; bases with no gene match: 7. The CDR3 DNA sequence: TGCGCCAGCAGCTTTACAGGGGTCGGCAATGGCTACACCTTC. As protein: CASSFTGVGNGYTF.

This clonotype appeared many times. J is TRBJ2-3 and V is TRBV13, with TRBD2 identical over 10 bases. The CDR3 spans 16 residues. J gave up 5 bases and V 5 bases, and 10 bases lay outside the gene matches. Germline CDR1 and CDR2: PRHDT and FYEKMQ (reference sequence). Written as DNA, the CDR3 is TGTGCCAGCAGCCAATTGATGTCTAGCGGGGGAGATACGCAGTATTTT. Encoded protein: CASSQLMSSGGDTQYF.

CDR3 sequence (DNA): TGTGCCAGTAGTATGGGCTCCCAGCACGTCAATGAGCAGTTCTTC. This codes for CASSMGSQHVNEQFF. The gene calls are TRBV19 and TRBJ2-1; D gene unclear. Between the trimmed V and J ends, which lost 3 bases and 6 bases, there was a span of 15 bases. The CDR3 contains 15 residues. The germline gives CDR1 LNHDA, CDR2 SQIVND (reference sequence).

This clonotype was picked up many times. The V gene is TRBV5-1, the J gene TRBJ2-1; D not resolved. Deletions cut 5 bases from V and 1 base from J, with 10 bases between. Germline assignment: CDR1 SGHRS and CDR2 YFSETQ. This CDR3 region has 14 residues. CDR3 loop: CASSLGGSYNEQFF. Written as DNA, the CDR3 is TGCGCCAGCAGTCTGGGCGGTTCCTACAATGAGCAGTTCTTC.

There are many counts of this clonotype. V and J are TRBV6-5 and TRBJ2-1, with 7 bases lining up with TRBD2. The CDR3 runs 15 residues. The V gene's germline CDR1 is MNHEY and CDR2 SVGAGI. V lost 5 bases, J lost 6 bases, and 10 bases stayed unmatched. DNA of the CDR3: TGTGCCAGCAGTCCTAGACTAGCTTCCGTCAATGAGCAGTTCTTC. Translating it yields CASSPRLASVNEQFF.

This clonotype appeared many times. CDR3 sequence reads: CASSSTRDGPTYEQYF. The CDR3 DNA reads TGTGCCAGCAGCTCGACCAGGGACGGGCCAACCTACGAGCAGTACTTC. The V call is TRBV11-2, the J call TRBJ2-7; either TRBD1 or TRBD2 may fit D (5 bases each). Germline CDR1 reads SGHAT; CDR2 reads FQNNGV. V was shortened by 4 bases and J by 2 bases, with 18 bases between the two germline ends. The CDR3 runs to 16 residues.

There are many counts of this clonotype. Relative to the germline gene, one junction end is altered; a read error may explain this. This sequence joins TRBV29-1 and TRBJ2-2; 8 bases are a match to TRBD1. CDR3 length: 14 residues. CDR1 SQVTM and CDR2 ANQGSEA come from the germline V gene. The CDR3 protein is CSVEDRGGTGELFF. The CDR3 DNA is TGCAGCGTGGAAGACAGGGGAGGCACCGGGGAGCTGTTTTTT.

There are many counts of this clonotype. The chain carries TRBV18 and TRBJ2-7; D ambiguous. V lost 6 bases and J lost 4, with 19 bases in between. From germline, CDR1 is KGHSH and CDR2 LQKENI. The CDR3 loop spans 15 amino acids. CDR3 region: CASSPGESKLYEQYF. DNA for the CDR3: TGTGCCAGCTCCCCCGGAGAGTCTAAACTATACGAGCAGTACTTC.

This clonotype was seen ten or more times. The V and J genes are TRBV11-3 and TRBJ2-1; 8 bases align to TRBD1. This CDR3 contains 13 residues. Germline V gene data show CDR1 as SGHNT and CDR2 as YENEEA. Trimming at V came to 3 bases and at J to 10 bases, leaving 5 bases not matched to a gene. CDR3 DNA: TGTGCCAGCAGCTTTGACAGGGGTCGAGAGCAGTTCTTC. Its translation: CASSFDRGREQFF.

The table lists this clonotype with many counts. The rearrangement joins TRBV12-3 or TRBV12-4 to TRBJ2-5; perhaps D is TRBD1 or TRBD2 (5 bases each). The CDR3 is 12 amino acids. The V and J ends lost 7 bases and 5 bases respectively, with 11 bases between them. CDR3 coding DNA: TGTGCCAGCAAGTCGGGGCTCGAGACCCAGTACTTC. Its protein product is CASKSGLETQYF.